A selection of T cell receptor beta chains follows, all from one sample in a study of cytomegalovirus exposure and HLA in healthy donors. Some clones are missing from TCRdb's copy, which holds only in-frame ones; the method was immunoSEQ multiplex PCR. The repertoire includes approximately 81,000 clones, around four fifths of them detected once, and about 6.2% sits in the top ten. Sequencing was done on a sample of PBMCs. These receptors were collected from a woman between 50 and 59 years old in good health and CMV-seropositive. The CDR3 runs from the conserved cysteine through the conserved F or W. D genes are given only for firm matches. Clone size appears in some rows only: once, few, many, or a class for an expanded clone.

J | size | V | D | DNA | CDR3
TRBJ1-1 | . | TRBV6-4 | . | TGTGCCAGCAGTGACTTTCAGGTTCAGGGTACTGAAGCTTTCTTT | CASSDFQVQGTEAFF
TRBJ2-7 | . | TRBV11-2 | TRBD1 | TGTGCCAGCAGCGCCCGGACAGGGAGCTACGAGCAGTACTTC | CASSARTGSYEQYF
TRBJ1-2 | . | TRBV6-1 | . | TGTGCCAGCAGTGTGGAGGGGTCCTATGGCTACACCTTC | CASSVEGSYGYTF
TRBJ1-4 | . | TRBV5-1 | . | TGCGCCAGCAGCTTTATGGGGGCGGGAGCAACTAATGAAAAACTGTTTTTT | CASSFMGAGATNEKLFF
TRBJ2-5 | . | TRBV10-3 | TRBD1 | TGTGCCATCAGTGAGTTTCAGACAGGGTCCGCAAAAGGGACCCAGTACTTC | CAISEFQTGSAKGTQYF
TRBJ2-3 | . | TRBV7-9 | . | TGTGCCAGCAGCTTAGGGGGAGGCACGCAGTATTTT | CASSLGGGTQYF
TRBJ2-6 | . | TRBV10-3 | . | TGTGCCATCAGTGATAGCGGCTCTGGGGCCAACGTCCTGACTTTC | CAISDSGSGANVLTF
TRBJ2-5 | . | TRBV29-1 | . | TGCAGCGTTGCCAGGGTAGAGACCCAGTACTTC | CSVARVETQYF
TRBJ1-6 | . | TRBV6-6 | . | TGTGCCAGCACCCCAGGTTCACCCCTCCACTTT | CASTPGSPLHF
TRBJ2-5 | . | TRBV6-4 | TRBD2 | TGTGCCAGCAGTGAGACTAGCGAAGAGACCCAGTACTTC | CASSETSEETQYF
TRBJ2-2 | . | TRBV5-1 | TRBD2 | TGCGCCAGCAGCCCGGGACTAGCGGGAAAGAACACCGGGGAGCTGTTTTTT | CASSPGLAGKNTGELFF
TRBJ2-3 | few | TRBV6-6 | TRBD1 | TGTGCCAGCAGTTGGGACAGGGTGAGCACAGATACGCAGTATTTT | CASSWDRVSTDTQYF
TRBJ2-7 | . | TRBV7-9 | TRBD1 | TGTGCCAGTACGGACAGGGTAGGGCGGGAGCAGTACTTC | CASTDRVGREQYF
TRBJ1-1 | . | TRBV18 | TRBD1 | TGTGCCAGCTCACCGAGGACAGGGCGAGACACTGAAGCTTTCTTT | CASSPRTGRDTEAFF